This TCR beta chain appears in the sequencing data of a study of shared clonotypes between healthy human individuals. Study-level results: Larger estimated richness was generally seen in naive subsets than in memory subsets.

Several immunoSEQ 96-well plates shared each subset's DNA, each plate a replicate. Only in-frame clones appear in the TCRdb table, and some are missing; sequencing was by immunoSEQ multiplex PCR. The table has a few million clones, 80% to 95% seen once. This clone was detected once. Its cognate antigen is unknown. Material for sequencing was naive CD4+ T cells from PBMCs. Subset in this sample: CD45RA+ positively selected. The receptor comes from a man between 18 and 29 years old in good health. Some clones in this sample may be carry-over from other donors' samples.

The CDR3: CASRLGDSIGGYTF. The CDR3 DNA follows: TGCGCCAGCAGACTGGGGGACAGTATAGGTGGCTACACCTTC. This chain connects TRBV5-1 to TRBJ1-2; 7 positions match TRBD1. V lost 5 bases, J lost 7 bases, and 11 bases stayed unmatched. This CDR3 is 14 amino acids long. Germline CDR1 and CDR2: SGHRS and YFSETQ.